Detailed here is one T cell receptor (beta chain). The data were obtained in a study of OX40 agonist ivuxolimab in advanced cancers. Trimming pared 10 bases from V and 5 bases from J, leaving 15 bases between. Germline CDR1 reads SGHTA; CDR2 reads FQGNSA. The CDR3 is 14 residues long. Using immunoSEQ multiplex PCR, the repertoire was profiled, and TCRdb retains in-frame clones only, with some absent. The sample holds 75,000 to 100,000 clones, roughly 84% seen once. The clonotype originates from an adult with an advanced solid tumor such as melanoma, head and neck, liver or kidney cancer. The material was CD4+ or CD8+ T cells sorted from blood, obtained in a trial of the OX40 agonist ivuxolimab. V usage is TRBV7-2 and J usage is TRBJ2-6; D uncertain. The CDR3 protein is CANLDGQWANVLTF. In DNA, the CDR3 is TGTGCCAACCTCGACGGGCAATGGGCCAACGTCCTGACTTTC.